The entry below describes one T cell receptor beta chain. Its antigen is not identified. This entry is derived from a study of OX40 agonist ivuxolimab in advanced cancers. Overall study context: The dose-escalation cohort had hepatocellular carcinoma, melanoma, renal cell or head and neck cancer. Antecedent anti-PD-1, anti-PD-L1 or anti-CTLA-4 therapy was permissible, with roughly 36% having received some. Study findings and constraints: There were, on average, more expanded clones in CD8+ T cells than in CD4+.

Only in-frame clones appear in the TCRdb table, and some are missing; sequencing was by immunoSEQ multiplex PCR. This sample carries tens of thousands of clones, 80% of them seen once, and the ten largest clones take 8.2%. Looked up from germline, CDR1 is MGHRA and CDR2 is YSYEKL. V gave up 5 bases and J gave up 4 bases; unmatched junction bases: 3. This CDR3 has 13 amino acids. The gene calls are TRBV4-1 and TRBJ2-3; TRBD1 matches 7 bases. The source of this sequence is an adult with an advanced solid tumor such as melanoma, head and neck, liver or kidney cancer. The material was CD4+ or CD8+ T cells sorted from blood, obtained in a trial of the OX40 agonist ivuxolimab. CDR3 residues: CASSRDSSDTQYF. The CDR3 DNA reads TGCGCCAGCAGCAGGGACAGTTCAGATACGCAGTATTTT.